This entry features one T cell receptor (beta chain) sequence. Its antigen remains unidentified. This record comes from a study of T cell repertoires in cytomegalovirus infection. TCRdb passed the reads through MiXCR, listing each CDR3 protein once. The data hold hundreds of thousands of distinct CDR3 sequences, with around a third observed a single time. The study's findings and limits: Cumulative frequency of public TCR beta families picked out carriers of CMV plus the relevant HLA. In two of eight donors, the top clonotype was HLA-C-restricted CMV-specific.

Germline CDR1 reads SGHRS; CDR2 reads YFSETQ. The V and J ends lost 1 base and 4 bases, in that order; junction bases with no gene match: 3. The CDR3 is 16 amino acids. This clonotype originated in a human donor in good health (CMV status not recorded). Some clones in this sample may be carry-over from other donors' samples. The chain links TRBV5-1 to TRBJ2-1; 12 nucleotides align to TRBD2. This sample comprised cultured CD8+ T cells from PBMCs, obtained from culture after CMV antigen stimulation. The CDR3 here is CASSLLTSGGYNEQFF. The CDR3 bases are TGCGCCAGCAGCTTGTTGACTAGCGGGGGATACAATGAGCAGTTCTTC. The full variable domain, rest sourced from reference TRBV5-1 and TRBJ2-1, is KAGVTQTPRYLIKTRGQQVTLSCSPISGHRSVSWYQQTPGQGLQFLFEYFSETQRNKGNFPGRFSGRQFSNSRSEMNVSTLELGDSALYLCASSLLTSGGYNEQFFGPGTRLTVL.